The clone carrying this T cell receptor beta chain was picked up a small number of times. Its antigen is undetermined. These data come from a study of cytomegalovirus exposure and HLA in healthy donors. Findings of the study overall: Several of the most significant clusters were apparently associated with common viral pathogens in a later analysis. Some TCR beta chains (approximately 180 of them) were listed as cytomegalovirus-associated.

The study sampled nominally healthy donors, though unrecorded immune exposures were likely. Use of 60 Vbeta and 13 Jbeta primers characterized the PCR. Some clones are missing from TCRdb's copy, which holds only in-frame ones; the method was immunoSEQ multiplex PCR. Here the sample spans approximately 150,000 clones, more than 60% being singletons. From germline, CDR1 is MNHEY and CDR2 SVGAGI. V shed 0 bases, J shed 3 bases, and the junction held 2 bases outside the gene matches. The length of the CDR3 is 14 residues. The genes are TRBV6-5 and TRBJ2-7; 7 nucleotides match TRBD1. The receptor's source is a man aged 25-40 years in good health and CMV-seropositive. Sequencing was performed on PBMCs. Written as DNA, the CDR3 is TGTGCCAGCAGTTACTCAGGGGGCGTCTACGAGCAGTACTTC. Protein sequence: CASSYSGGVYEQYF.